The rows below give T cell receptor beta chains drawn from one sample of a study of T cell responses to AZD1222 COVID-19 vaccine. The repertoire was sequenced with immunoSEQ multiplex PCR; TCRdb's copy has only in-frame clones and lacks some. This sample yields some 130,000 clones, of which about 88% are seen a single time; about 9.9% belongs to the top ten. Sequenced material: peripheral blood, taken 28 days after the second AZD1222 dose. Receptors originate from an adult who received the AZD1222 COVID-19 vaccine. CDR3s include the opening cysteine and the closing phenylalanine or tryptophan. The D gene is left open where the match is weak. Some rows mark clone size as missing; the rest say once, few, many or name a class of expanded clone.

j_call clone_size v_call d_call cdr3_aa cdr3_nt
TRBJ1-4 - TRBV5-5 - CASSLDRVGTNEKLFF TGTGCCAGCAGCTTGGACAGGGTAGGGACTAATGAAAAACTGTTTTTT
TRBJ2-2 - TRBV6-5 TRBD2 CASSYSGGTTGELFF TGTGCCAGCAGTTACTCGGGAGGGACCACCGGGGAGCTGTTTTTT
TRBJ2-7 - TRBV5-4 TRBD2 CASRPWAGVLDEQYF TGTGCCAGCAGACCCTGGGCGGGAGTACTCGACGAGCAGTACTTC
TRBJ1-1 - TRBV14 - CASSRGVTTEAFF TGTGCCAGCAGCAGGGGGGTTACCACTGAAGCTTTCTTT
TRBJ1-3 - TRBV7-3 - CASKGAGNTIYF TGTGCCAGCAAGGGGGCTGGAAACACCATATATTTT
TRBJ2-4 once TRBV11-2 - CASSLLESTVQYF TGTGCCAGCAGCTTACTTGAGTCGACAGTTCAGTACTTC
TRBJ1-6 - TRBV7-8 - CASKGVEGPLHF TGTGCCAGCAAGGGGGTTGAAGGTCCCCTCCACTTT
TRBJ1-5 - TRBV2 TRBD1 CASSGTGTNSNQPQHF TGTGCCAGCAGTGGGACAGGGACGAACAGCAATCAGCCCCAGCATTTT
TRBJ1-1 - TRBV6-5 - CASIPDKNTEAFF TGTGCCAGCATTCCCGACAAGAACACTGAAGCTTTCTTT
TRBJ2-2 - TRBV18 TRBD1 CASSPGQGGNTGELFF TGTGCCAGCTCACCCGGACAGGGAGGGAACACCGGGGAGCTGTTTTTT
TRBJ1-1 - TRBV7-3 - CASSLMGGTNTEAFF TGTGCCAGCAGCCTAATGGGGGGAACGAACACTGAAGCTTTCTTT
TRBJ2-3 - TRBV6-2/TRBV6-3 - CASSYLGGGTQYF TGTGCCAGCAGTTACTTGGGAGGTGGTACGCAGTATTTT
TRBJ1-2 - TRBV29-1 - CSVEEYGYTF TGCAGCGTTGAGGAGTATGGCTACACCTTC
TRBJ2-3 - TRBV10-2 TRBD2 CASNDLPGTSDTDTQYF TGCGCCAGCAACGACCTGCCCGGGACTAGCGACACAGATACGCAGTATTTT
TRBJ2-7 - TRBV27 - CASSLSGASFYEQYF TGTGCCAGCAGTTTATCGGGGGCTAGCTTCTACGAGCAGTACTTC
TRBJ1-2 - TRBV7-2 TRBD1 CASSDQGARVNGYTF TGTGCCAGCAGCGATCAGGGGGCCCGTGTGAATGGCTACACCTTC
TRBJ1-3 - TRBV30 - CAWAPPVDYTIYF TGTGCCTGGGCCCCACCCGTGGACTACACCATATATTTT
TRBJ1-5 - TRBV6-2/TRBV6-3 - CASSYWDTYSNQPQHF TGTGCCAGCAGTTACTGGGACACATATAGCAATCAGCCCCAGCATTTT
TRBJ1-1 - TRBV6-5 TRBD1 CASSRSGTVNTEAFF TGTGCCAGCAGCCGTTCCGGGACAGTGAACACTGAAGCTTTCTTT
TRBJ2-6 few TRBV19 - CASTTPGSGANVLTF TGTGCCAGTACCACCCCCGGCTCTGGGGCCAACGTCCTGACTTTC
TRBJ1-3 once TRBV9 - CASSVDTDSGNTIYF TGTGCCAGCAGCGTAGACACCGACTCTGGAAACACCATATATTTT
TRBJ1-5 - TRBV10-1 TRBD1 CASGDGQGHQPQHF TGCGCCAGCGGGGACGGACAGGGTCATCAGCCCCAGCATTTT
TRBJ2-1 once TRBV7-8 TRBD2 CASSPRVAGDNEQFF TGTGCCAGCAGCCCACGGGTAGCGGGGGACAATGAGCAGTTCTTC
TRBJ1-1 - TRBV5-1 - CASSLAGAGTEAFF TGCGCCAGCAGCTTGGCGGGGGCGGGAACTGAAGCTTTCTTT
TRBJ2-7 - TRBV20-1 - CSAAQGNEQYF TGCAGTGCTGCCCAGGGAAACGAGCAGTACTTC
TRBJ2-3 - TRBV7-8 TRBD2 CASSRWTSGGDDTQYF TGTGCCAGCAGCCGTTGGACTAGCGGGGGGGACGATACGCAGTATTTT
TRBJ1-5 - TRBV4-3 - CAMNQPQHF TGCGCCATGAATCAGCCCCAGCATTTT
TRBJ1-5 - TRBV10-3 - CAISARDQPQHF TGTGCCATCAGTGCGAGGGACCAGCCCCAGCATTTT
TRBJ2-2 - TRBV3-1/TRBV3-2 TRBD1 CASSRRDRGIGELFF TGTGCCAGCAGCCGCCGGGACAGGGGGATCGGGGAGCTGTTTTTT
TRBJ1-1 - TRBV10-3 - CAIRRADSGAEAFF TGTGCCATCAGACGGGCTGACAGTGGGGCTGAAGCTTTCTTT
TRBJ2-7 - TRBV15 TRBD2 CATSRGSGSSYEQYF TGTGCCACCAGCAGAGGTAGCGGGAGCTCCTACGAGCAGTACTTC
TRBJ2-5 - TRBV9 - CASSVDRGGETQYF TGTGCCAGCAGCGTAGATAGGGGCGGCGAGACCCAGTACTTC
TRBJ2-2 - TRBV7-2 - CASKVAANTGELFF TGTGCCAGCAAAGTAGCGGCGAACACCGGGGAGCTGTTTTTT
TRBJ2-7 - TRBV18 - CASSPYRSSSYEQYF TGTGCCAGCTCACCATATCGGAGTAGTTCCTACGAGCAGTACTTC
TRBJ1-6 - TRBV7-2 TRBD1 CASSLALGGGNNSPLHF TGTGCCAGCAGCTTAGCGCTAGGGGGCGGCAATAATTCACCCCTCCACTTT
TRBJ2-3 - TRBV4-2 TRBD2 CASSQLTSGSADTQYF TGTGCCAGCAGCCAGCTGACTAGCGGGAGTGCAGATACGCAGTATTTT
TRBJ1-5 - TRBV6-2/TRBV6-3 TRBD1 CASSSDRVRNQPQHF TGTGCCAGCAGTTCGGACAGGGTCCGCAATCAGCCCCAGCATTTT
TRBJ2-7 - TRBV12-5 - CASGLYEQYF TGTGCTAGTGGTTTGTACGAGCAGTACTTC
TRBJ1-1 once TRBV5-1 - CASSFKGDTEAFF TGCGCCAGCAGCTTCAAGGGAGACACTGAAGCTTTCTTT
TRBJ2-7 few TRBV6-5 TRBD2 CAIWDYVYEQYF TGTGCCATTTGGGACTACGTCTACGAGCAGTACTTC
TRBJ1-4 - TRBV12-3/TRBV12-4 - CASAGGWDEKLFF TGTGCCAGCGCTGGGGGTTGGGATGAAAAACTGTTTTTT
TRBJ1-1 - TRBV29-1 TRBD1 CSVELYRTGGTEAFF TGCAGCGTTGAACTCTATCGGACAGGGGGGACTGAAGCTTTCTTT
TRBJ1-4 - TRBV6-6 - CASTLNEKLFF TGTGCCAGCACCCTAAATGAAAAACTGTTTTTT
TRBJ1-1 - TRBV2 TRBD1 CASLRDRAGTEAFF TGTGCCAGCCTCCGGGACAGGGCGGGCACTGAAGCTTTCTTT
TRBJ1-2 - TRBV15 TRBD1 CATSRGQGVDHGYTF TGTGCCACCAGCCGGGGACAGGGTGTGGATCATGGCTACACCTTC
TRBJ2-7 - TRBV7-9 - CASSLGGIVYEQYF TGTGCCAGCAGCTTAGGGGGAATAGTATACGAGCAGTACTTC